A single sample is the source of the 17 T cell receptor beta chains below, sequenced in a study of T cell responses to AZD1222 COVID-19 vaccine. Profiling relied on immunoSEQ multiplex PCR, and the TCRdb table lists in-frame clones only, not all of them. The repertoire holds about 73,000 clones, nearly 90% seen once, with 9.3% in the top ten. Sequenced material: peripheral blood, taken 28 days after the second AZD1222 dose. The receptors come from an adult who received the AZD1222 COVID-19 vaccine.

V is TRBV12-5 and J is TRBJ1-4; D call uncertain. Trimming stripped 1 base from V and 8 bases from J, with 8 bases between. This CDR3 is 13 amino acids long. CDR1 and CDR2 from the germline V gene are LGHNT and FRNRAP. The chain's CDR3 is CASGLARSEKLFF. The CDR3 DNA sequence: TGTGCTAGTGGTTTGGCTCGGTCAGAAAAACTGTTTTTT.

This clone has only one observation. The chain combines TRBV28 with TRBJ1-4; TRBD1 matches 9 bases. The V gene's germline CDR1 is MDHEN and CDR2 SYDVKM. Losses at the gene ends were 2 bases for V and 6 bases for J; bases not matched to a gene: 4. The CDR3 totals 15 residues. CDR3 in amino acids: CASSLLGQGHEKLFF. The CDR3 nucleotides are TGTGCCAGCAGTTTACTGGGACAGGGACATGAAAAACTGTTTTTT.

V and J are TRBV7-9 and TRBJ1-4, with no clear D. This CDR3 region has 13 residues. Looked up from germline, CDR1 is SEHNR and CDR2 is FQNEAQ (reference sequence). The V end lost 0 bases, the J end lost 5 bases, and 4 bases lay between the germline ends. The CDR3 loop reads CASSLAGNEKLFF. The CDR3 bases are TGTGCCAGCAGCTTAGCGGGGAATGAAAAACTGTTTTTT. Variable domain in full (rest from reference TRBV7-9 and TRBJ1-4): DTGVSQNPRHKITKRGQNVTFRCDPISEHNRLYWYRQTLGQGPEFLTYFQNEAQLEKSRLLSDRFSAERPKGSFSTLEIQRTEQGDSAMYLCASSLAGNEKLFFGSGTQLSVL.

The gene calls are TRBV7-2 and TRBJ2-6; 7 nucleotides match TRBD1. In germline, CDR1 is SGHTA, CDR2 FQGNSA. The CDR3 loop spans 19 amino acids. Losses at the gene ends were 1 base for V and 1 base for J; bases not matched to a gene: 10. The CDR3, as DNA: TGTGCCAGCAGCTTAGACTTCAGACAGGGCCGATCTGGGGCCAACGTCCTGACTTTC. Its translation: CASSLDFRQGRSGANVLTF.

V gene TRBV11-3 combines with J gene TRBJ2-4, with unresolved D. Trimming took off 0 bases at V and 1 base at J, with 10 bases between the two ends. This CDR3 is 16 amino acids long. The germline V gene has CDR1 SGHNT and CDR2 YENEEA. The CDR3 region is CASSLEGRRAKNIQYF. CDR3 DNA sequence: TGTGCCAGCAGCTTAGAAGGCAGGCGGGCCAAAAACATTCAGTACTTC. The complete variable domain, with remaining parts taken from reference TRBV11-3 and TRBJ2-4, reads EAGVVQSPRYKIIEKKQPVAFWCNPISGHNTLYWYLQNLGQGPELLIRYENEEAVDDSQLPKDRFSAERLKGVDSTLKIQPAELGDSAVYLCASSLEGRRAKNIQYFGAGTRLSVL.

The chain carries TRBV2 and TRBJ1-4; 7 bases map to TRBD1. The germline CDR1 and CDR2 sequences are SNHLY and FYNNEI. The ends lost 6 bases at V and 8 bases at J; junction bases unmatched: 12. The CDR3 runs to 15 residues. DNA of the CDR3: TGTGCCAGCAGGAGAGAGGGGGCAATAAGGGAAAAACTGTTTTTT. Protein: CASRREGAIREKLFF.

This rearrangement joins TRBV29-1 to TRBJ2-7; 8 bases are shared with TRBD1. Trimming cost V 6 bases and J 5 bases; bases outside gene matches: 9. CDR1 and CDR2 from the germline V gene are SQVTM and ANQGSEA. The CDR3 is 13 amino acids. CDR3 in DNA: TGCAGCGTCGGGACAGGCCCCTATGACGAGCAGTACTTC. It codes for CSVGTGPYDEQYF.

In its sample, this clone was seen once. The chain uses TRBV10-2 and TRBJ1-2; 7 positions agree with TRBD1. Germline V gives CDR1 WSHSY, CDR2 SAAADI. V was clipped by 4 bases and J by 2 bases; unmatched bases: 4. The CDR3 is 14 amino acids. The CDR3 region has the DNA TGCGCCAGCAGTGGGGCAGGGGGGAACTATGGCTACACCTTC. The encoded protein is CASSGAGGNYGYTF.

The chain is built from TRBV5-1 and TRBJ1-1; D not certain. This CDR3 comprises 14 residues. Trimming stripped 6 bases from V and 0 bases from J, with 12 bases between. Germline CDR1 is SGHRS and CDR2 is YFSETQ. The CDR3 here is CASTQDGMNTEAFF. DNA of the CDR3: TGCGCCAGCACCCAGGACGGGATGAACACTGAAGCTTTCTTT.

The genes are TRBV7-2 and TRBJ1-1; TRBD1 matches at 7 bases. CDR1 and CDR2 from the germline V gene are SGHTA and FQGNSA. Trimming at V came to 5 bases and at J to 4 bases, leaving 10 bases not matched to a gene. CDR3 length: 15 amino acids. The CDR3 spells CASSERQGRTTEAFF. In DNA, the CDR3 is TGTGCCAGCAGCGAGCGACAGGGACGGACCACTGAAGCTTTCTTT. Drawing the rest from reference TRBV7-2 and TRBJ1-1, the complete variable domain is GAGVSQSPSNKVTEKGKDVELRCDPISGHTALYWYRQSLGQGLEFLIYFQGNSAPDKSGLPSDRFSAERTGGSVSTLTIQRTQQEDSAVYLCASSERQGRTTEAFFGQGTRLTVV.

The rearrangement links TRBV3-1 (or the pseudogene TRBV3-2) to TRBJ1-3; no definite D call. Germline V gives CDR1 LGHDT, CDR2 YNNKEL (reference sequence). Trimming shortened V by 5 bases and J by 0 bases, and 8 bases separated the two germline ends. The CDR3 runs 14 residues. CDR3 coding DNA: TGTGCCAGCAGCAATCTATACTCTGGAAACACCATATATTTT. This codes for CASSNLYSGNTIYF.

The CDR3 coding sequence is TGCGCCAGCAGGTCTCTACAGGGGACCCTTATGAACACTGAAGCTTTCTTT. This translates into CASRSLQGTLMNTEAFF. The chain carries TRBV5-1 and TRBJ1-1, with 7 bases fitting TRBD1. J lost 0 bases, V lost 5 bases, and 13 bases had no gene match. The CDR3 spans 17 residues. Germline V gene sequence: CDR1 SGHRS, CDR2 YFSETQ.

The CDR3 coding sequence is TGTGCCAGCAGCTCAAGACAGGGATTGAACACTGAAGCTTTCTTT. Amino acids: CASSSRQGLNTEAFF. This chain uses TRBV2 with TRBJ1-1; 7 positions agree with TRBD1. CDR1 and CDR2 (germline): SNHLY, FYNNEI. The junction had 7 bases not matched to a gene; V was cut back by 6 bases and J by 0 bases. The CDR3 covers 15 residues.

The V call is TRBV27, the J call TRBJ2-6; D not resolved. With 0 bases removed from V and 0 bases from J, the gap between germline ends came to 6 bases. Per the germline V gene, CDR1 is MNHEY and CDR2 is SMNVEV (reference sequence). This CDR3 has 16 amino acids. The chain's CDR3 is CASSLSRSSGANVLTF. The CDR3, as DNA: TGTGCCAGCAGTTTATCGCGCAGCTCTGGGGCCAACGTCCTGACTTTC.

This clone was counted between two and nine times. CDR3 protein: CASSFDGNQPQHF. In nucleotides, the CDR3 is TGTGCCAGCAGCTTTGACGGAAATCAGCCCCAGCATTTT. V is TRBV2 and J is TRBJ1-5, with D unclear. Trimming took off 6 bases at V and 4 bases at J, with 10 bases between the two ends. The germline V gene has CDR1 SNHLY and CDR2 FYNNEI. This CDR3 spans 13 amino acids.

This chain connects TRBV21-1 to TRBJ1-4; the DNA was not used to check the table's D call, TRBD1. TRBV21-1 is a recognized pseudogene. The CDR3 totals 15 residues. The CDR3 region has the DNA TGTGCCAGCAGCAAATGGGACAGGGGGCGGGAAAAACTGTTTTTT. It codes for CASSKWDRGREKLFF.

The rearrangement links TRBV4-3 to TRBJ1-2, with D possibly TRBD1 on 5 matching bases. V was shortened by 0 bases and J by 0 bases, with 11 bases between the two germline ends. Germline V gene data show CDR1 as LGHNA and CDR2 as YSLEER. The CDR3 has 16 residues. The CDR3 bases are TGCGCCAGCAGCCAAGAGTTGCGGGGACCTAACTATGGCTACACCTTC. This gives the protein CASSQELRGPNYGYTF.